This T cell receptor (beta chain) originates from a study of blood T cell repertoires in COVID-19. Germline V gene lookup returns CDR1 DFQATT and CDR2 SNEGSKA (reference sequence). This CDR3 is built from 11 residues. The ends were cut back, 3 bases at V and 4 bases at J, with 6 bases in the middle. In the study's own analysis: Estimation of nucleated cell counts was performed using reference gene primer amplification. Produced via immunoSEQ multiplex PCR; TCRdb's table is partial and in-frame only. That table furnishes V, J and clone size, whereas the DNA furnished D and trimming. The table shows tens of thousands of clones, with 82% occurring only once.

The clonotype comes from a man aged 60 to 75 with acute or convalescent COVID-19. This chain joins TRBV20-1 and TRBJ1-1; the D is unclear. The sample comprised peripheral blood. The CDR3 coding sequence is TGCAGTGCTAGCCCCTTCACTGAAGCTTTCTTT. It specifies CSASPFTEAFF.